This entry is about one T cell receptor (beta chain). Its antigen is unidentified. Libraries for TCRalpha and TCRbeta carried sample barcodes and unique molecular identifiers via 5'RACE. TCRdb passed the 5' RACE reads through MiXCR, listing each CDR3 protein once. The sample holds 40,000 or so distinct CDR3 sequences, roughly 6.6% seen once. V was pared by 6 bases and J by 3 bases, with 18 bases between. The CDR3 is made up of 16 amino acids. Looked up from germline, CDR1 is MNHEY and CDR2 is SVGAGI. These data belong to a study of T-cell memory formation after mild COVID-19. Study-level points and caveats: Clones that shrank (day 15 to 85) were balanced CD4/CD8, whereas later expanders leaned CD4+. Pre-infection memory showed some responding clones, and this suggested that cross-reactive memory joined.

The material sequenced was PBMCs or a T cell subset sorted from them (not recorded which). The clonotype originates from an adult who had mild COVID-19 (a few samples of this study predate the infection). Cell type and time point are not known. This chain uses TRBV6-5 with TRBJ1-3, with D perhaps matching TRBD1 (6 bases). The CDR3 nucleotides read TGTGCCAGCAGATCCCCGACCGGGGGCAGTGGAAACACCATATATTTT. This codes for CASRSPTGGSGNTIYF.